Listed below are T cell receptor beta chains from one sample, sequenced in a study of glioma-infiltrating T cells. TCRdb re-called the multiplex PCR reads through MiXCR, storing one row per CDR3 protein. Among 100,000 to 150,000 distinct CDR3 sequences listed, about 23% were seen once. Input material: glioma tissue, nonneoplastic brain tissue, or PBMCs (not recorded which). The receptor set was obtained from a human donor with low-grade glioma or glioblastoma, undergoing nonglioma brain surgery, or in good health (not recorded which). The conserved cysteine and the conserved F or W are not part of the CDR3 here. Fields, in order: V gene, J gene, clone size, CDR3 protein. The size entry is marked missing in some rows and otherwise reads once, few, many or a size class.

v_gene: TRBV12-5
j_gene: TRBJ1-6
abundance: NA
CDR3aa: ASGSGTVNSPLH

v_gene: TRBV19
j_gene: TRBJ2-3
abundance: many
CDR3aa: ASRRDPGTDTQY

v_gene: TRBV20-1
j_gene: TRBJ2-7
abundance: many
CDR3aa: SASIGTATYEQY

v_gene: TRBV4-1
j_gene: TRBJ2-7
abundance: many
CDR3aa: ASSLLWLMGTSGDSTAYEQY

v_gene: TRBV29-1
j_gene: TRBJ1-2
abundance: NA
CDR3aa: SVELEWGTGYGYT

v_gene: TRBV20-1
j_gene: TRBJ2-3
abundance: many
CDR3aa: SAPSYRTDTQY

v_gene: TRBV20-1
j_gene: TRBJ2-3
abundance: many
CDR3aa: RAGLASSTDTQY

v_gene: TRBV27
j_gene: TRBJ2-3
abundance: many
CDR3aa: ASSLIPPPRDTQY

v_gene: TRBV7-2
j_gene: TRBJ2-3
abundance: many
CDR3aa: ASSLTSGSTDTQY

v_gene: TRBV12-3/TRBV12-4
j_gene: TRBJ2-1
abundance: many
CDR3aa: ASSIGTIYNEQF

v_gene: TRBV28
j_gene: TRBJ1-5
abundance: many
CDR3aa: ASRYQGYPQH

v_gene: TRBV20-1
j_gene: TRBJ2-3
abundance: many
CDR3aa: SASLPAGSHSTDTQY

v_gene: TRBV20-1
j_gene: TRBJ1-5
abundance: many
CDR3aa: SAHTGTEDRPQH

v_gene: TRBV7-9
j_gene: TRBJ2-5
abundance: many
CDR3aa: ASRGREGLAGVRETQY

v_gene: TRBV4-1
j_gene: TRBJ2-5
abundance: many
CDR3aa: ASSRLAGTMETQY

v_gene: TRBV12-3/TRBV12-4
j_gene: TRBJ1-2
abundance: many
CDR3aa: ASSVAGGSYT

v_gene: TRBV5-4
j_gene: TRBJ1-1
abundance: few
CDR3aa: ASSMPGARGVMAEAF

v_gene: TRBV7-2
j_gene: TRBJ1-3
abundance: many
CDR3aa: ASSPRDSGNTIY

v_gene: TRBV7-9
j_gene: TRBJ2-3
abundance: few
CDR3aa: ASSLAAGSDTQY

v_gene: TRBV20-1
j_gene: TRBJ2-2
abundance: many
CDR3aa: SASKGQGLNTGELF

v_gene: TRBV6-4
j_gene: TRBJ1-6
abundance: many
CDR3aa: ASSVAPGGNSPLH

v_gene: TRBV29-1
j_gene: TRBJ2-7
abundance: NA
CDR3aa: SFRTSYEQY

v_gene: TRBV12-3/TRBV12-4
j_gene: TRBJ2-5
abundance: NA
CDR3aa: ASSPLDRGRETKY

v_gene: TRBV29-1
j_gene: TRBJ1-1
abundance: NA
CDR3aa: SAGFGNTGAF

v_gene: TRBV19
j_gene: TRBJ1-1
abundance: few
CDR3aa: ASTPMRTVNTEAF

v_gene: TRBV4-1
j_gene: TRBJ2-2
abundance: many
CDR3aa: ASSQASGANTGELF

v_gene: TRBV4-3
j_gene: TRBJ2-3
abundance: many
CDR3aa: ASSQGSSGWGTDTQY

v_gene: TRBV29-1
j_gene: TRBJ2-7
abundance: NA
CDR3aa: SVVGQGATYEQN

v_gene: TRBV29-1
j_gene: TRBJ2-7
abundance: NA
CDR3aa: SVRKAGASMYEQY

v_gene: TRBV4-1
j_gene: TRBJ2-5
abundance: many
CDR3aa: ASSPIGEPGQETQY

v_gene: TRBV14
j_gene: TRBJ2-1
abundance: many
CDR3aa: ASSQDSSRGREQF

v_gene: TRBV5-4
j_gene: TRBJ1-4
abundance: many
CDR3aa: ASSRDATNEKLF

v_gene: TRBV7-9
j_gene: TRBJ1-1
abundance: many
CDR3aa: ASSSQGGVTEAF

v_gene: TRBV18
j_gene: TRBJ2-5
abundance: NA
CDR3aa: ASSPGTRETQY

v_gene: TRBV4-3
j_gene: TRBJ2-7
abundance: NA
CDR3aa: ASSQGLAEPYSYEQY

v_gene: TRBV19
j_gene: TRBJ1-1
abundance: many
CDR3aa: ASSRGRGTLNTEAF

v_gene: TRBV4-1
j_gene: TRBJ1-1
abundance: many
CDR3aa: ASSRTTGGTEAF

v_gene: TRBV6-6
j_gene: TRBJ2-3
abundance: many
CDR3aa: ASSYLLDSTDTQY

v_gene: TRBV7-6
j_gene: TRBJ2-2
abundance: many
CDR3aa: ASSLGSFANTGELF

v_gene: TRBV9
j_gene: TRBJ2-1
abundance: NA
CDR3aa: ASSPRPPGGRDEQF

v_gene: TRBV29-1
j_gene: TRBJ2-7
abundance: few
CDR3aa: SVVAGTGLSEQY

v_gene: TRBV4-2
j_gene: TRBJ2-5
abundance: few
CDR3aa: ASSQDRQETQY

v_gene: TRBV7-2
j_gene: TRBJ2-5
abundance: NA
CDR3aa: ARRFALQETPY

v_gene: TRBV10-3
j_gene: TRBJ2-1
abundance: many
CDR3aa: AISVNANEQF

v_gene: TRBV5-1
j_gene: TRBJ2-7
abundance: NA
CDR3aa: ASSPQGTTPEQY

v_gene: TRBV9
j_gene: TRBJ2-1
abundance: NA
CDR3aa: ASSDSPSGSWFTYNEQF

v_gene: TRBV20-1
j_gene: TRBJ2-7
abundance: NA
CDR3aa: SARTGGYEQY

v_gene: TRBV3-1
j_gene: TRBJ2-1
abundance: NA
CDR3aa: ASSQDPRDGSYNEQF